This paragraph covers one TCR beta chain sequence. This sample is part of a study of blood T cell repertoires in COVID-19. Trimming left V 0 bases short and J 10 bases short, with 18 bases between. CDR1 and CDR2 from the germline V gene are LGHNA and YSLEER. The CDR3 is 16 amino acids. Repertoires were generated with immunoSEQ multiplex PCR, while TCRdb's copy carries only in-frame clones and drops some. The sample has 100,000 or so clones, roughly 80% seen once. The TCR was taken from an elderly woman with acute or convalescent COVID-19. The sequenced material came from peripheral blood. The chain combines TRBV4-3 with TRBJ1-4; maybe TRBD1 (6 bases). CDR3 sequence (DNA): TGCGCCAGCAGCCAAGAAAGGGGGGGGGTTGATACAAAACTGTTTTTT. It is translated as CASSQERGGVDTKLFF.